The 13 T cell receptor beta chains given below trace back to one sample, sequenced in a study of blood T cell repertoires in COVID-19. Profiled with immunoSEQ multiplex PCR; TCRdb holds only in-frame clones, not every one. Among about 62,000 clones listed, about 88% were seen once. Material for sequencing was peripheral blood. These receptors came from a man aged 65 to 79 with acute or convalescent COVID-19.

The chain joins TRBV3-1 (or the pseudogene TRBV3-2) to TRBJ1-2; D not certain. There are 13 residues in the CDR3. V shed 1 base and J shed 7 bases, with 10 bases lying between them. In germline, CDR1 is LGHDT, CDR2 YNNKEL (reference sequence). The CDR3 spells CASSQVPGGGYTF. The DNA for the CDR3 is TGTGCCAGCAGCCAAGTGCCGGGAGGTGGCTACACCTTC.

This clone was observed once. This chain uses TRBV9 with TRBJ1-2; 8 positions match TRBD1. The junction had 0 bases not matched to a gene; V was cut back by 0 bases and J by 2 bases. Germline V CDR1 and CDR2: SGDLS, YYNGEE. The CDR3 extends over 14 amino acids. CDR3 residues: CASSVGQGNYGYTF. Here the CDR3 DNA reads TGTGCCAGCAGCGTAGGACAGGGGAACTATGGCTACACCTTC.

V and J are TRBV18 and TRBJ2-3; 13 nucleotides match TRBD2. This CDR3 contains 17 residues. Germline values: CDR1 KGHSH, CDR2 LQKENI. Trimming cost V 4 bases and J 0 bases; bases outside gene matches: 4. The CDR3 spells CASSRMGLAGSTDTQYF. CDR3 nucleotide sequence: TGTGCCAGCTCACGGATGGGACTAGCGGGGAGCACAGATACGCAGTATTTT.

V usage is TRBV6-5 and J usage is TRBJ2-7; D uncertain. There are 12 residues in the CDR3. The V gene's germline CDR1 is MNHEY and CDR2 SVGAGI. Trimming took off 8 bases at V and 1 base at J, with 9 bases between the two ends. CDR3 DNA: TGTGCCAGCTCGCAGTATTCCTACGAGCAGTACTTC. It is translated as CASSQYSYEQYF.

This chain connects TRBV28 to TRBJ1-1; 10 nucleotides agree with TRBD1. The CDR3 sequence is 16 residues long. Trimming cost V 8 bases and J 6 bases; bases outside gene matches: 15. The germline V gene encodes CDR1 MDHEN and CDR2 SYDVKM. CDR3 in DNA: TGTGCCAGCCGTATAAGACAGGGGGCCCTCGGGGCTGAAGCTTTCTTT. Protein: CASRIRQGALGAEAFF.

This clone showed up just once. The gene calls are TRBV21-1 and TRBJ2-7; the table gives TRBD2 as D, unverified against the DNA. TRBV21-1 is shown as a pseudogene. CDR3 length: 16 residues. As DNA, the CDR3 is TGTGCCAGCAGCAAAGGAGCTCGAGCATCTCAATACGAGCAGTACTTC. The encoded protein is CASSKGARASQYEQYF.

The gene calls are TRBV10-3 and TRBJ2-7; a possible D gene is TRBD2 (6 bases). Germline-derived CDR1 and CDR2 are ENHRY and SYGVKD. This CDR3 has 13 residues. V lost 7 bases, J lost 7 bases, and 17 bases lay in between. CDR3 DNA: TGTGCCATCACTCTGGAGGGGTCCTTGGAGCAGTACTTC. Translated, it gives CAITLEGSLEQYF.

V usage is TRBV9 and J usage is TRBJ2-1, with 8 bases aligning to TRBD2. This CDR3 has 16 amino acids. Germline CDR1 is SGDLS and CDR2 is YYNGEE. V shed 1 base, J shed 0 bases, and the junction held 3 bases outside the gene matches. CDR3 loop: CASSVSSGSSYNEQFF. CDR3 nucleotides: TGTGCCAGCAGCGTATCAAGCGGGAGCTCCTACAATGAGCAGTTCTTC.

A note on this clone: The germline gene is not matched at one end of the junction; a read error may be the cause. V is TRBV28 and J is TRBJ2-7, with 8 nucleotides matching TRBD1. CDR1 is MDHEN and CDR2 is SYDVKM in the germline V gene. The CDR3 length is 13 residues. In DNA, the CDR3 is TGTGCCAGCAGTTTTATTAACGCACAGGGGGGTGACTTC. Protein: CASSFINAQGGDF.

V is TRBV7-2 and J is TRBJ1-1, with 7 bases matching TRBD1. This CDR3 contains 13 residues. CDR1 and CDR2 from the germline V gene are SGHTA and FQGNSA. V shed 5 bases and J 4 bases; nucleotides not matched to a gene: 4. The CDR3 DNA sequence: TGTGCCAGCAGCGAGGGGGCAGGCACTGAAGCTTTCTTT. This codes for CASSEGAGTEAFF.

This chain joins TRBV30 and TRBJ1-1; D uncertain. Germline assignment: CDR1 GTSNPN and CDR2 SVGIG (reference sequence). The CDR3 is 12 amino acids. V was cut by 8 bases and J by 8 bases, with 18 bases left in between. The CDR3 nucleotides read TGTGCCGCGACTAGAAGACCCAACGAAGCTTTCTTT. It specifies CAATRRPNEAFF. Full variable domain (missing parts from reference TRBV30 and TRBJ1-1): SQTIHQWPATLVQPVGSPLSLECTVEGTSNPNLYWYRQAAGRGLQLLFYSVGIGQISSEVPQNLSASRPQDRQFILSSKKLLLSDSGFYLCAATRRPNEAFFGQGTRLTVV.

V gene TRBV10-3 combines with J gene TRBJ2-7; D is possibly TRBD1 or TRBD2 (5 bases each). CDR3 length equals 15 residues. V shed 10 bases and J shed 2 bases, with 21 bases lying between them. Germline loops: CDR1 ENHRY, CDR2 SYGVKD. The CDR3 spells CATRADGAATYEQYF. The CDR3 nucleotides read TGTGCCACCAGGGCGGATGGAGCGGCAACCTACGAGCAGTACTTC.

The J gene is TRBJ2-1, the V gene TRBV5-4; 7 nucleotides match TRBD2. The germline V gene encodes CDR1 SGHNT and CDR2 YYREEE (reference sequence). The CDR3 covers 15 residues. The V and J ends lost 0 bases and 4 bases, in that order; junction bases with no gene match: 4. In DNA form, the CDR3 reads TGTGCCAGCAGCTTGGGCGGGGGACTATACAATGAGCAGTTCTTC. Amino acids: CASSLGGGLYNEQFF.